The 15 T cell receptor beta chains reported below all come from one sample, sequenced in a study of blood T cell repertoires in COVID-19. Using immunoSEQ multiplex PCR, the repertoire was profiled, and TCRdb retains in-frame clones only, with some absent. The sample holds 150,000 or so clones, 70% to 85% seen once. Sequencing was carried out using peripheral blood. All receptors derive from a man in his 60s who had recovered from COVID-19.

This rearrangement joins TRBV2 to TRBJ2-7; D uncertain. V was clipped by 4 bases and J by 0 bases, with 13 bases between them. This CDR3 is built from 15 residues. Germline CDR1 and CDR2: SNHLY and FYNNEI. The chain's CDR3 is CASSVLPGGSYEQYF. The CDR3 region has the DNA TGTGCCAGCAGTGTCCTTCCAGGTGGCTCCTACGAGCAGTACTTC. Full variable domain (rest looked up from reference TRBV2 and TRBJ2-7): EPEVTQTPSHQVTQMGQEVILRCVPISNHLYFYWYRQILGQKVEFLVSFYNNEISEKSEIFDDQFSVERPDGSNFTLKIRSTKLEDSAMYFCASSVLPGGSYEQYFGPGTRLTVT.

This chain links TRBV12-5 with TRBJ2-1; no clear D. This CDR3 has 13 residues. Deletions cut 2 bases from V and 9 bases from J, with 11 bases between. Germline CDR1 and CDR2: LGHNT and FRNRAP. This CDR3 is CASGLPHVAEQFF. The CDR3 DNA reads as TGTGCTAGTGGTTTGCCACATGTGGCTGAGCAGTTCTTC.

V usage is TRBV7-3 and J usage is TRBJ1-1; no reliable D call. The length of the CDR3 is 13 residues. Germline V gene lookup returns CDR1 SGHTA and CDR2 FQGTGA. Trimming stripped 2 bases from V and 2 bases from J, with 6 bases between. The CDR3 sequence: CASSLEGNTEAFF. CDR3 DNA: TGTGCCAGCAGCTTAGAGGGAAACACTGAAGCTTTCTTT.

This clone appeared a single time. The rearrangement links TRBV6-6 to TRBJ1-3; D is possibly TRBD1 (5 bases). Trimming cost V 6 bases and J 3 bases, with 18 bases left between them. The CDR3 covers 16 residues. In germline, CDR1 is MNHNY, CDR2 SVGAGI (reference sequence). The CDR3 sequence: CASSPIDSGVGNTIYF. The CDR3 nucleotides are TGTGCCAGCAGCCCTATTGACAGTGGTGTTGGAAACACCATATATTTT.

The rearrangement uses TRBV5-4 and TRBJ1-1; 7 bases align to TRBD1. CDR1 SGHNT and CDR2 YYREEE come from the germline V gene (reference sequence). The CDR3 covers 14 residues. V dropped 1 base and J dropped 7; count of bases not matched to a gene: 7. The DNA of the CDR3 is TGTGCCAGCAGCTTGAAAGGACAGGTGGTTGAAGCTTTCTTT. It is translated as CASSLKGQVVEAFF.

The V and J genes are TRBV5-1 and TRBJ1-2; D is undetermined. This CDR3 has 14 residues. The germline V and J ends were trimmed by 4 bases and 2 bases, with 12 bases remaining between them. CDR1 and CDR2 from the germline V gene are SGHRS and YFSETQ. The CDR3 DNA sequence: TGCGCCAGCAGCCCCGTGGGAGGAAACTATGGCTACACCTTC. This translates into CASSPVGGNYGYTF.

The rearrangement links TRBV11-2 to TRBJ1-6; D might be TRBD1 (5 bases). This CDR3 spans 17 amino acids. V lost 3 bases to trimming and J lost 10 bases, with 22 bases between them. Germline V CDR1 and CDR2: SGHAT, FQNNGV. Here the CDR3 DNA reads TGTGCCAGCAGCTTGATCCGGGGGGGGGAAGTAGGATCACCCCTCCACTTT. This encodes CASSLIRGGEVGSPLHF.

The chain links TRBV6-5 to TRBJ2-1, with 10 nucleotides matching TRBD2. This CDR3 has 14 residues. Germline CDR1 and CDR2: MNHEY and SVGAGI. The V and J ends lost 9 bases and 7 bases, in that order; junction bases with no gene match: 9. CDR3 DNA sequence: TGTGCCAGTGTAGCGGGGGGCCATGGGAATGAGCAGTTCTTC. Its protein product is CASVAGGHGNEQFF.

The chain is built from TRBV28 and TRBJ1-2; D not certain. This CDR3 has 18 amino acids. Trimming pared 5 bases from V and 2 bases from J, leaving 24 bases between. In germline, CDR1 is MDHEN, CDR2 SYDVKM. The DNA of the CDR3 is TGTGCCAGCAGTCCTCGGGGAACCGGGAAAATACGCAACTATGGCTACACCTTC. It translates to CASSPRGTGKIRNYGYTF.

The CDR3, as DNA: TGCGCCAGCAGCCAAGTTTCAGGACTAGCACACGAGACCCAGTACTTC. Amino acid sequence: CASSQVSGLAHETQYF. This chain links TRBV4-1 with TRBJ2-5; 8 bases map to TRBD2. Germline V gene data show CDR1 as MGHRA and CDR2 as YSYEKL. The CDR3 runs to 16 residues. V lost 1 base to trimming and J lost 5 bases; unmatched junction nucleotides: 9.

The chain's CDR3 is CASSLAGTGFYYTF. As DNA, the CDR3 is TGCGCCAGCAGCTTGGCGGGGACAGGGTTTTACTACACCTTC. The chain has TRBV5-1 and TRBJ1-2; 9 positions agree with TRBD1. V lost 0 bases to trimming and J lost 10 bases; unmatched junction nucleotides: 7. Germline assignment: CDR1 SGHRS and CDR2 YFSETQ. The CDR3 has 14 amino acids.

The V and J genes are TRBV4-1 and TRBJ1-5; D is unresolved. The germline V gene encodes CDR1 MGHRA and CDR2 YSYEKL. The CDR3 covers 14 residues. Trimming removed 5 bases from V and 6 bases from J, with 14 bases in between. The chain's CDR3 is CASSYSEGSQPQHF. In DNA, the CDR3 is TGCGCCAGCAGCTACTCGGAGGGTTCTCAGCCCCAGCATTTT.

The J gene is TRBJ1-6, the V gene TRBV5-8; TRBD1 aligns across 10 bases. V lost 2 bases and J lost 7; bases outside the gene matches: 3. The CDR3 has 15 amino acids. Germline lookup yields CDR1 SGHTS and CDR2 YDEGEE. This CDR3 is CASSLRGQGNSPLHF. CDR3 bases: TGTGCCAGCAGCTTACGGGGACAGGGGAATTCACCCCTCCACTTT.

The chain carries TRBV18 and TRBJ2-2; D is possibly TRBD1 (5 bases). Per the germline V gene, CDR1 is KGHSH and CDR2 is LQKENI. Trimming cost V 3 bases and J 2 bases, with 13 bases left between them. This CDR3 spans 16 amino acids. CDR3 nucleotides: TGTGCCAGCTCACCTCGACAGCTTACTAACACCGGGGAGCTGTTTTTT. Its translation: CASSPRQLTNTGELFF.

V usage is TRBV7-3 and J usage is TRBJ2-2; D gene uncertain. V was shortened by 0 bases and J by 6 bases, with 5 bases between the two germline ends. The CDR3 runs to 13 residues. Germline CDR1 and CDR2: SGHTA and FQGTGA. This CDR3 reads CASSLTSPGELFF. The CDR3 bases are TGTGCCAGCAGCTTAACGTCTCCCGGGGAGCTGTTTTTT.